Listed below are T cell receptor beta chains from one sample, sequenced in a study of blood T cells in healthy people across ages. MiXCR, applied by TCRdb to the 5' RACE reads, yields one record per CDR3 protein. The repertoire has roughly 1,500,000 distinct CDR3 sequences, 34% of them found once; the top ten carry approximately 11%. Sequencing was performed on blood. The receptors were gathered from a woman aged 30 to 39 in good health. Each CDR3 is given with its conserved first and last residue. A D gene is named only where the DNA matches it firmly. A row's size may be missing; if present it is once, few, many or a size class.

DNA: TGCAGTGCTTCCGTGCGGGGGGGAGATACGCAGTATTTT
CDR3: CSASVRGGDTQYF
D: TRBD2
size: few
J: TRBJ2-3
V: TRBV20-1

DNA: TGTGCCAGCAGCCAAGAACCGGGGAAGGAAAAACTGTTTTTT
CDR3: CASSQEPGKEKLFF
D: -
size: -
J: TRBJ1-4
V: TRBV4-2

DNA: TGTGCCAGCAGCGTAGCTGGTAGCGGGGTGAATGAGCAGTTCTTC
CDR3: CASSVAGSGVNEQFF
D: TRBD2
size: -
J: TRBJ2-1
V: TRBV9

DNA: TGTGCCAGCAGAGGAAGAGGAGTATGGTTCTATGAGCAGTTCTTC
CDR3: CASRGRGVWFYEQFF
D: -
size: -
J: TRBJ2-1
V: TRBV28

DNA: TGTGCCAGCAGTAGGGGGACGGGAGGTTGTGATGAGCAGTTCTTC
CDR3: CASSRGTGGCDEQFF
D: -
size: -
J: TRBJ2-1
V: TRBV6-5

DNA: TGTGCCAGCAGGAGACTAGCGGGGCATCAAGAGACCCAGTACTTC
CDR3: CASRRLAGHQETQYF
D: TRBD2
size: few
J: TRBJ2-5
V: TRBV2

DNA: TGCAGTGCCGCCGGGACAGGCTATCAAAAACTGTTTTTT
CDR3: CSAAGTGYQKLFF
D: TRBD1
size: few
J: TRBJ1-4
V: TRBV20-1

DNA: TGTGCCAGCAGCTTATTCGGGCCCTCGGAGGATGAGCAGTTCTTC
CDR3: CASSLFGPSEDEQFF
D: -
size: -
J: TRBJ2-1
V: TRBV11-2

DNA: TGCGCCAGCAGCCAACCCCGGACTAGGAACACCGGGGAGCTGTTTTTT
CDR3: CASSQPRTRNTGELFF
D: TRBD2
size: few
J: TRBJ2-2
V: TRBV4-1

DNA: TGTGCCATCAGTGAGACGGAATTTGCTTATGGCTACACCTTC
CDR3: CAISETEFAYGYTF
D: -
size: -
J: TRBJ1-2
V: TRBV10-3

DNA: TGTGCCAGCAGCCCGGACAGGACGGGGCGAGATACGCAGTATTTT
CDR3: CASSPDRTGRDTQYF
D: TRBD1
size: -
J: TRBJ2-3
V: TRBV5-6

DNA: TGCGCCAGCAGCTTGGCTCAGGGGTTGCAGGGCTACACCTTC
CDR3: CASSLAQGLQGYTF
D: -
size: few
J: TRBJ1-2
V: TRBV5-1